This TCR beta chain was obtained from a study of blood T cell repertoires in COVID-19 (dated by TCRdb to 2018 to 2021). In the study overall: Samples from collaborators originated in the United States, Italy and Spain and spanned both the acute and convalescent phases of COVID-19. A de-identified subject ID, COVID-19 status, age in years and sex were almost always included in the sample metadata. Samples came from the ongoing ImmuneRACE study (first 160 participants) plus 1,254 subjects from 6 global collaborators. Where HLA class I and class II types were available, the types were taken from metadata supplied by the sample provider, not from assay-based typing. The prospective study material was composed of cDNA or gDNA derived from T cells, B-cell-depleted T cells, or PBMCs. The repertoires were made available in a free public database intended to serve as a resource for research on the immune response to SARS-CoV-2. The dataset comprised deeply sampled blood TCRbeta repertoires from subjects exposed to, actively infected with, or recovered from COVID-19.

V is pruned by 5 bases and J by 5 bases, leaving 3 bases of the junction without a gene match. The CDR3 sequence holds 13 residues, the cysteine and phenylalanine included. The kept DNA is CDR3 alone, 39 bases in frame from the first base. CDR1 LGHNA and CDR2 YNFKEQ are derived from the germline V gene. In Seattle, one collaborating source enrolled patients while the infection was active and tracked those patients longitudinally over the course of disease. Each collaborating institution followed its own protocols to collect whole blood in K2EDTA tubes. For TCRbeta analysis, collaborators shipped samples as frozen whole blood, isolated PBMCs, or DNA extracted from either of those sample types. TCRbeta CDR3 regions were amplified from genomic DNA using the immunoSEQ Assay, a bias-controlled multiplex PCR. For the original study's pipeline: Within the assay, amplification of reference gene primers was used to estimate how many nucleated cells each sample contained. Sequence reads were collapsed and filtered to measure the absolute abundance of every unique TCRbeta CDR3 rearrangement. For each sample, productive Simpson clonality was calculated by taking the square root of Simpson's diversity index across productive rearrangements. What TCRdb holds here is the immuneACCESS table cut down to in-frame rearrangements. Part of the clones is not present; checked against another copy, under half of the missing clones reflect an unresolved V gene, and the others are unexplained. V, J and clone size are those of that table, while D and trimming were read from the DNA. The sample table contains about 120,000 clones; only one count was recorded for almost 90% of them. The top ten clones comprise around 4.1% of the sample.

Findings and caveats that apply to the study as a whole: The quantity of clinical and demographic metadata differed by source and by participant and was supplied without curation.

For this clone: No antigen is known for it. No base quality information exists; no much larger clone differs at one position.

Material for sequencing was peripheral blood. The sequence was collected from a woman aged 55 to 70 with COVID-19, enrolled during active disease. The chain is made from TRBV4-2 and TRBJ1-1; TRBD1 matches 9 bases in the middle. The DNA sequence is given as TGTGCCAGCAGCTCACAGGGGGCGACTGAAGCTTTCTTT. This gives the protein CASSSQGATEAFF.